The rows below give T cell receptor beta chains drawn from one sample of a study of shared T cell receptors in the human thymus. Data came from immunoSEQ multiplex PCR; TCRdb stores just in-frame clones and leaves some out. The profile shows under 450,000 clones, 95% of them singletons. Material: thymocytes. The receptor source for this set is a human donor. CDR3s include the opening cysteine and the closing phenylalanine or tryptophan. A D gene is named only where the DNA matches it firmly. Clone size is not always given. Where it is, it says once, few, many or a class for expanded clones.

TGTGCCAGCAGTCCAAAGCGGGCTTCCTACGAGCAGTACTTC	CASSPKRASYEQYF	.	TRBJ2-7	TRBV9	.
TGTGCCAGCAGCGCTGGACGGTTCAATCAGCCCCAGCATTTT	CASSAGRFNQPQHF	.	TRBJ1-5	TRBV5-6	.
TGTGCCAGCCGATTACTGACCACAGATACGCAGTATTTT	CASRLLTTDTQYF	once	TRBJ2-3	TRBV6-5	.
TGTGCCAGCAGTGATCGCAGGGTAAACTCCACTGAAGCTTTCTTT	CASSDRRVNSTEAFF	once	TRBJ1-1	TRBV25-1	.
TGTGCCAGCAGTCCTGAACAGGGGCTCTTTAATGAAAAACTGTTTTTT	CASSPEQGLFNEKLFF	.	TRBJ1-4	TRBV28	TRBD1
TGTGCCAGCAGCCCATACAGGGGGCGGGAAAGCAATCAGCCCCAGCATTTT	CASSPYRGRESNQPQHF	.	TRBJ1-5	TRBV5-8	TRBD1
TGCGCCAGCAGCCAAGCCGGGACAACCTATGGCTACACCTTC	CASSQAGTTYGYTF	.	TRBJ1-2	TRBV4-1	.
TGTGCCAGCAGCGCGACCACGAGAGTGGAGGAAGCTTTCTTT	CASSATTRVEEAFF	once	TRBJ1-1	TRBV9	.
TGTGCCAGCAGTTCAACTAGCGGGAGGGGTCCCGGGGAGCTGTTTTTT	CASSSTSGRGPGELFF	.	TRBJ2-2	TRBV27	TRBD2
TGTGCCAGCAGCCCGGGAACCGGACTAGCGGTTACAGATACGCAGTATTTT	CASSPGTGLAVTDTQYF	.	TRBJ2-3	TRBV7-9	TRBD2
TGTGCCAGCAGCTTACTACTGGGGGAGCTGTTTTTT	CASSLLLGELFF	.	TRBJ2-2	TRBV5-4	.
TGCGCCAGCAGCTTGGTAGGGGGCCACAATGAGCAGTTCTTC	CASSLVGGHNEQFF	.	TRBJ2-1	TRBV5-1	TRBD1
TGTGCCAGCAGCCAAGCTTCCCTGACAGGTATCTCCTACGAGCAGTACTTC	CASSQASLTGISYEQYF	.	TRBJ2-7	TRBV14	.
TGCGCCAGCAGTGGTCCAGGGCGGGAGGGACAAAATGAGCAGTTCTTC	CASSGPGREGQNEQFF	.	TRBJ2-1	TRBV10-2	TRBD2
TGTGCCAGCAGCCACCCGACTAAGGGGCCCGAAGCTTTCTTT	CASSHPTKGPEAFF	.	TRBJ1-1	TRBV14	.
TGTGCCTGGAGTGTCGTTGTCCTTCGGCTCACAGATACGCAGTATTTT	CAWSVVVLRLTDTQYF	.	TRBJ2-3	TRBV30	.
TGTGCCAGCAGCCTGACAGGGGTGTTTAATAGTGGCGATGAGCAGTTCTTC	CASSLTGVFNSGDEQFF	.	TRBJ2-1	TRBV28	TRBD1
TGTGCCAGCAGCTGGTCGGCTAGCCGGAATTACGAGCAGTACTTC	CASSWSASRNYEQYF	.	TRBJ2-7	TRBV11-2	.
TGTGCCAGCAGTGAATCTTGGACCTTCCGGGACAAGAATGAAAAACTGTTTTTT	CASSESWTFRDKNEKLFF	.	TRBJ1-4	TRBV25-1	.
TGTGCCAGTAGTATACTTTCCCGGGACAGGGGGCGAGGCTACACCTTC	CASSILSRDRGRGYTF	.	TRBJ1-2	TRBV19	TRBD1
TGTGCCAGCAGTTGGACCATCCAAGAGACCCAGTACTTC	CASSWTIQETQYF	.	TRBJ2-5	TRBV28	.
TGTGCCAGCAGTTGGACAGGGAATCAGCCCCAGCATTTT	CASSWTGNQPQHF	.	TRBJ1-5	TRBV28	TRBD1
TGTGCCACCAGCAGAGGCCCCCCCGGGGATGTGAACACTGAAGCTTTCTTT	CATSRGPPGDVNTEAFF	.	TRBJ1-1	TRBV15	.
TGCGCCACCAAGCAGCAGGCGGGCACTGAAGCTTTCTTT	CATKQQAGTEAFF	.	TRBJ1-1	TRBV10-1	.
TGTGCCAGCAGCCAAGCTGGGGGGACATTCTCTGGAAACACCATATATTTT	CASSQAGGTFSGNTIYF	.	TRBJ1-3	TRBV14	.